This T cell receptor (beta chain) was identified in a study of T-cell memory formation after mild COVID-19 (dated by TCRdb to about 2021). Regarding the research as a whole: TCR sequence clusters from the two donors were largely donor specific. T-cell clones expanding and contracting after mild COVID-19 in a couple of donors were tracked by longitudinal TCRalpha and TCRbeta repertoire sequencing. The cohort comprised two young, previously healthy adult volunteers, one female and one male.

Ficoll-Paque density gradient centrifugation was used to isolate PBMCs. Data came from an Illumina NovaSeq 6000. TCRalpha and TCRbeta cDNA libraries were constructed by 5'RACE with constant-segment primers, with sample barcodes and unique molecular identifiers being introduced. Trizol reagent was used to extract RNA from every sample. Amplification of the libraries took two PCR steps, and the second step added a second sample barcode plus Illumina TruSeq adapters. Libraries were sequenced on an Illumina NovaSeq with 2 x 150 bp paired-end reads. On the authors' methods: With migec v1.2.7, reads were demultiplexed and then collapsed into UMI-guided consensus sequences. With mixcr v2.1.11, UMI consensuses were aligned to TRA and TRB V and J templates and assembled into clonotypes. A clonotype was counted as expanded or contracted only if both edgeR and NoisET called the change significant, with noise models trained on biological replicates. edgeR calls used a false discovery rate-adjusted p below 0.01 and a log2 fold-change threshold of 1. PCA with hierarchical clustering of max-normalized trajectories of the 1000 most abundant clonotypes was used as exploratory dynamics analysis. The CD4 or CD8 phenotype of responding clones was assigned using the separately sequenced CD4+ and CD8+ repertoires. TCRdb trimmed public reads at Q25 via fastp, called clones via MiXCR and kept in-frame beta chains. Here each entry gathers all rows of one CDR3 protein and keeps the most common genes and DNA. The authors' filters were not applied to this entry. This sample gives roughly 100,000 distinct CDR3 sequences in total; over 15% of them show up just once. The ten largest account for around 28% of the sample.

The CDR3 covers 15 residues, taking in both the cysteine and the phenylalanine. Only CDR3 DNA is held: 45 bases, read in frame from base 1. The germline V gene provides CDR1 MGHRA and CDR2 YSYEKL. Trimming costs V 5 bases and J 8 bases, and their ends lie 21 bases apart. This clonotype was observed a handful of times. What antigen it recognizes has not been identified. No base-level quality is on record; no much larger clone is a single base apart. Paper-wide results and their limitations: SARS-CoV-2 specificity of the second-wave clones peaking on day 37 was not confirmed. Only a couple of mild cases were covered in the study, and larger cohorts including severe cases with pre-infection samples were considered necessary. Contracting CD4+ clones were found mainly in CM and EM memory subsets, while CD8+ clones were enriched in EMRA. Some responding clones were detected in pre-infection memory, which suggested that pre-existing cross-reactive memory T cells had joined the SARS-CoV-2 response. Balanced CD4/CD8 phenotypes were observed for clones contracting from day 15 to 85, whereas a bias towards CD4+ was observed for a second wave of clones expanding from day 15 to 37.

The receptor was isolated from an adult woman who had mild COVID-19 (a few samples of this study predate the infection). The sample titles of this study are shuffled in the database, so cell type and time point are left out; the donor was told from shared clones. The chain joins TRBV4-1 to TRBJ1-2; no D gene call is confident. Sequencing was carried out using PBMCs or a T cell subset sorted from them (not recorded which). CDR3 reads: CASSTRGTVDYGYTF. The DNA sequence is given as TGCGCCAGCAGCACAAGAGGAACAGTTGATTACGGCTACACCTTC.